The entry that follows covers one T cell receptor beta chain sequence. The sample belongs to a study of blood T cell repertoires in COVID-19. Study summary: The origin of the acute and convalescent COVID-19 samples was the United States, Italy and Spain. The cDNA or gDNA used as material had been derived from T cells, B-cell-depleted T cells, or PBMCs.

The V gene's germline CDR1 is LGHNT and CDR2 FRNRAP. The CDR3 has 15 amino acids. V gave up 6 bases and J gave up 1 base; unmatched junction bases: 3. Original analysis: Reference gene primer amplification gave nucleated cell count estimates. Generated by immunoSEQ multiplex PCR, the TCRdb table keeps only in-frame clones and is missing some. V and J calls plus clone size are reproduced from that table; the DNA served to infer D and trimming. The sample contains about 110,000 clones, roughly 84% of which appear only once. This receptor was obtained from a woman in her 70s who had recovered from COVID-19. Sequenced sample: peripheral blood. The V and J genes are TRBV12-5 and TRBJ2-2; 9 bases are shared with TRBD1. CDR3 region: CASGSGQGNTGELFF. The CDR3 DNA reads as TGTGCTAGTGGCTCGGGACAGGGGAACACCGGGGAGCTGTTTTTT.